The rows below give T cell receptor beta chains drawn from one sample of a study of blood T cell repertoires in COVID-19. TCRdb keeps only in-frame clones here, not all; method: immunoSEQ multiplex PCR. The sample gives fewer than 50,000 clones, 88% of which show up once; around a tenth is in the top ten. Material: peripheral blood. The receptors originated from a man aged 45-65 years with active COVID-19. Each CDR3 is given with its conserved first and last residue. The order of the fields is V gene, J gene, clone size, CDR3 length, D gene, CDR3 DNA, CDR3 protein. A D gene is named only where the DNA matches it firmly. Size is stated for part of the rows, as once, few or many counts, or as a class when the clone is expanded.

>TRBV5-1|TRBJ2-1|once|15|TRBD1
TGCGCCAGCAGCTTGGGCGGGACAGGGAGCGATGAGCAGTTCTTC
CASSLGGTGSDEQFF
>TRBV11-2|TRBJ2-1|-|15|TRBD1
TGTGCCAGCAGCCCGGACAGGGGCCCTTACAATGAGCAGTTCTTC
CASSPDRGPYNEQFF
>TRBV5-8|TRBJ1-2|-|16|TRBD1
TGTGCCAGCAGTCATTTCGGGACAGGGGACATCTATGGCTACACCTTC
CASSHFGTGDIYGYTF
>TRBV30|TRBJ1-1|-|14|-
TGTGCCTGGAAAAATGGCCCCCTGAACACTGAAGCTTTCTTT
CAWKNGPLNTEAFF
>TRBV7-2|TRBJ2-3|-|14|TRBD2
TGTGCCAGCAGCTTAGCGGGGGGGAGTAAGACGCAGTATTTT
CASSLAGGSKTQYF
>TRBV15|TRBJ2-5|-|14|TRBD1
TGTGCCACCAGCAGGGAGGACAGGGTTGAGACCCAGTACTTC
CATSREDRVETQYF
>TRBV7-8|TRBJ2-6|-|17|-
TGTGCCAGCAGCTTAGTGGGCAGGGTGTCTGGGGCCAACGTCCTGACTTTC
CASSLVGRVSGANVLTF
>TRBV27|TRBJ2-7|-|16|-
TGTGCCAGCAGTTTATCAGTGAGGGAAGGGACCTACGAGCAGTACTTC
CASSLSVREGTYEQYF
>TRBV7-9|TRBJ2-5|-|14|TRBD1
TGTGCCAGCAGCGCGGACAGGGGAATTGGGACCCAGTACTTC
CASSADRGIGTQYF
>TRBV5-1|TRBJ1-1|-|15|-
TGCGCCAGCAGCTTGGCCGAGGGAGGGATACCTGAAGCTTTCTTT
CASSLAEGGIPEAFF
>TRBV19|TRBJ1-6|few|14|-
TGTGCCAGTAGCTTTAGGACAGACCATTCACCCCTCCACTTT
CASSFRTDHSPLHF
>TRBV19|TRBJ2-1|-|14|-
TGTGCCAGTATTGGGGGGGCGGCCTACAATGAGCAGTTCTTC
CASIGGAAYNEQFF
>TRBV5-4|TRBJ2-5|-|14|-
TGTGCCAGCAGCCCGACTAGATCCCAAGAGACCCAGTACTTC
CASSPTRSQETQYF
>TRBV7-2|TRBJ2-1|once|15|TRBD2
TGTGCCAGCAGCTTGGCTAGCGGGATACAACATGAGCAGTTCTTC
CASSLASGIQHEQFF
>TRBV11-2|TRBJ2-3|-|15|TRBD2
TGTGCCAGCAGCCGGATTAGCGGGGATGGGGATACGCAGTATTTT
CASSRISGDGDTQYF
>TRBV7-9|TRBJ1-6|once|15|TRBD1
TGTGCCAGCAGCTTATGGGACAGCCTTAATTCACCCCTCCACTTT
CASSLWDSLNSPLHF
>TRBV18|TRBJ2-1|-|13|TRBD2
TGTGCCAGCTTTCTAGCGGGGGGTGATGAGCAGTTCTTC
CASFLAGGDEQFF
>TRBV12-3/TRBV12-4|TRBJ2-7|few|11|-
TGTGCCAGCAGTAACAGGGACGAGCAGTACTTC
CASSNRDEQYF
>TRBV24-1|TRBJ1-2|once|14|-
TGTGCCACCAGTGAAGCGGGGGTACAATATGGCTACACCTTC
CATSEAGVQYGYTF
>TRBV19|TRBJ2-5|-|15|TRBD2
TGTGCCAGTAACCTAGCGGGAGGGCCCCGGGAGACCCAGTACTTC
CASNLAGGPRETQYF